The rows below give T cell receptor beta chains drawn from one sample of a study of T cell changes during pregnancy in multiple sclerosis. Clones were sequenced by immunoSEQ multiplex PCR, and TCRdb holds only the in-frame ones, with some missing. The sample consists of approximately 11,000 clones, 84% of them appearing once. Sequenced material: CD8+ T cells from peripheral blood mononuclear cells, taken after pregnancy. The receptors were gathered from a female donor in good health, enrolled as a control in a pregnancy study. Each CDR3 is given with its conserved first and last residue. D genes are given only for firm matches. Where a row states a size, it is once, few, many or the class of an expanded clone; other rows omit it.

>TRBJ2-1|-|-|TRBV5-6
TGTGCCAGCAGCGTGACAGATGAGCAGTTCTTC
CASSVTDEQFF
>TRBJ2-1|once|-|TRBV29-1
TGCAGCGCCACAGGGAGCTCCTACAATGAGCAGTTCTTC
CSATGSSYNEQFF
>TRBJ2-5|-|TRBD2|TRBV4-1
TGCGCCAGCAGCCCATCGCCGGGACTAGCGGAGAAAGAGACCCAGTACTTC
CASSPSPGLAEKETQYF
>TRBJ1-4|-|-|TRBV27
TGTGCCAGCAGTGCCCGACAGGCGGAGGAAAAACTGTTTTTT
CASSARQAEEKLFF
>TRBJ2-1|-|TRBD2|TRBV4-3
TGCGCCAGCAGCCAAGATGCGGGAGGGCCCTACAATGAGCAGTTCTTC
CASSQDAGGPYNEQFF
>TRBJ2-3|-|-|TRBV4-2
TGTGCCAGCAGCCAAGAGGACAACCGCCCAAATACGCAGTATTTT
CASSQEDNRPNTQYF
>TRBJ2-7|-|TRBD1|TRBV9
TGTGCCAGCAGCGTAGGGACAGGCGTGTACGAGCAGTACTTC
CASSVGTGVYEQYF
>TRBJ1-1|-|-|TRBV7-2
TGTGCCAGCAGCCGCCGGGACTTCTCCTTCGGGGCTTTCTTT
CASSRRDFSFGAFF
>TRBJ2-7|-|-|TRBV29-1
TGCAGCGTGCTAGGGACTCTCACCTACGAGCAGTACTTC
CSVLGTLTYEQYF
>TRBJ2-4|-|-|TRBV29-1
TGCAGCGTTGAAGATCCAGAAGTTTCCCAAAACATTCAGTACTTC
CSVEDPEVSQNIQYF
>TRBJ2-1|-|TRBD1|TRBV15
TGTGCCACCCGTGGGACAGTCAGCAATGAGCAGTTCTTC
CATRGTVSNEQFF
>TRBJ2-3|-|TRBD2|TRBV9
TGTGCCAGCAGCCCCAGCGGGAGCCCTACAGATACGCAGTATTTT
CASSPSGSPTDTQYF
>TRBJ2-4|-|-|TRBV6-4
TGTGCCAGCAGTGACAGGGCCGCGGGCATTCAGTACTTC
CASSDRAAGIQYF
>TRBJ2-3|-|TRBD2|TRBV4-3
TGCGCCAGCAGCCCTCTAGCGGGAGTCCCAGATACGCAGTATTTT
CASSPLAGVPDTQYF
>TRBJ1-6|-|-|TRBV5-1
TGCGCCAGCAGCTTGGCACAGGGCACACCCCTCCACTTT
CASSLAQGTPLHF
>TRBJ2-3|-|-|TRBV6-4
TGTGCCAGCAGTGACGGTCAGGACACAGATACGCAGTATTTT
CASSDGQDTDTQYF
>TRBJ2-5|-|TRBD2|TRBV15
TGTGCCACCAGCACACTGGGACTAGACGTGGAGACCCAGTACTTC
CATSTLGLDVETQYF
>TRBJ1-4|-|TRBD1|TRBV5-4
TGTGCCAGCAGCGTGGGCCGGACAGGATTTAATGAAAAACTGTTTTTT
CASSVGRTGFNEKLFF
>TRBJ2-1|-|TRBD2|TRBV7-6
TGTGCCAGCAGCTCGACGGTGACTAGCGGGATAAACAATGAGCAGTTCTTC
CASSSTVTSGINNEQFF
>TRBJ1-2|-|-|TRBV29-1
TGCAGCGTTCGGCAGGGTCTTGGCCACACCTTC
CSVRQGLGHTF
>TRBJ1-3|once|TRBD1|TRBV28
TGTGCCAGCAGTCTCCGGGACAGGGGACTCGAAAACACCATATATTTT
CASSLRDRGLENTIYF
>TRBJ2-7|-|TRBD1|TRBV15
TGTGCCACCAGCGCCAGACAGGGGTACGAGCAGTACTTC
CATSARQGYEQYF
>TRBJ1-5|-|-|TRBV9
TGTGCCAGCAGCGTAGACCTTTACCGCGCTCAGCCCCAGCATTTT
CASSVDLYRAQPQHF
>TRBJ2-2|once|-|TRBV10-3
TGTGCCATCAGTGAGTCCGGACAGCCCGTCGACAACACCGGGGAGCTGTTTTTT
CAISESGQPVDNTGELFF
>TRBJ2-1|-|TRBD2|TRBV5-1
TGCGCCAGCAGCTTCTGGACTAGCGGGAGTTACAATGAGCAGTTCTTC
CASSFWTSGSYNEQFF
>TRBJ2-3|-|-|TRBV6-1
TGTGCCACCCAAGGCGGCGTATGGCGCACAGATACGCAGTATTTT
CATQGGVWRTDTQYF
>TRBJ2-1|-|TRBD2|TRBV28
TGTGCCAGCAGTTTTCCCTCCTCTAGCGGGAGCCCCCGGTACAATGAGCAGTTCTTC
CASSFPSSSGSPRYNEQFF
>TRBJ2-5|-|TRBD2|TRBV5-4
TGTGCCATCGGCGGGGGGGTAAAAGAGACCCAGTACTTC
CAIGGGVKETQYF
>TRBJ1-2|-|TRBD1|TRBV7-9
TGTGCCAGCAGCCAAGACAGGGGCCTTAACTATGGCTACACCTTC
CASSQDRGLNYGYTF
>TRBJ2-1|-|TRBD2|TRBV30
TGTGCCTGGAGTGTACTAGCGGGGGGGTTTGGTGAGCAGTTCTTC
CAWSVLAGGFGEQFF
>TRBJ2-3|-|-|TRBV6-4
TGTGCCAGCAGTGACTCGACGGGTAGCACAGATACGCAGTATTTT
CASSDSTGSTDTQYF
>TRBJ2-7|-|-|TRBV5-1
TGCGCCAGCACAAAATCCCAGGGCCACGAGCAGTACTTC
CASTKSQGHEQYF
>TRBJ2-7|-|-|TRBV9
TGTGCCAGCAGCGTAGACTCCCACCTAGTGCAGTACTTC
CASSVDSHLVQYF
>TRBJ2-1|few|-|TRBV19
TGTGCCAGTAGTATAGACATCTACAATGAGCAGTTCTTC
CASSIDIYNEQFF
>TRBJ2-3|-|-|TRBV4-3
TGCGCCAGCAGCCAAGATGGGGGAGGCTCTAGCACAGATACGCAGTATTTT
CASSQDGGGSSTDTQYF
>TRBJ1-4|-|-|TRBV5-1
TGCGCCAGCAGCCCCCGTGGGGGGAGCGGTGAAAAACTGTTTTTT
CASSPRGGSGEKLFF
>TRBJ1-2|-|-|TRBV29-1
TGCAGCGTCCCAGGGGTTGGCTATGGCTACACCTTC
CSVPGVGYGYTF
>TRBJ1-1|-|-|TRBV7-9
TGTGCCAGCAGCTTAAAAATGGGCGTGAACACTGAAGCTTTCTTT
CASSLKMGVNTEAFF
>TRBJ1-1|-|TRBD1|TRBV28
TGTGCCACGCAGGGGGGTTTCAAGGGTTTGGGAGCTTTCTTT
CATQGGFKGLGAFF
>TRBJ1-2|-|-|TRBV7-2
TGTGCCAGCAGCTTTTTTCGATCTACTAACTATGGCTACACCTTC
CASSFFRSTNYGYTF
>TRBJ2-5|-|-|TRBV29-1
TGCAGCGGGAGGGTCGGGACCCAGTACTTC
CSGRVGTQYF
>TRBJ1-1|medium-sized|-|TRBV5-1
TGCGCCAGCAGCCCCGACAACAGCCTTATGGGGCCTGAAGCTTTCTTT
CASSPDNSLMGPEAFF
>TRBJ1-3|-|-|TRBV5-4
TGTGCCAGCAGCTTGGCCCCCAGCTCTGGAAACACCATATATTTT
CASSLAPSSGNTIYF
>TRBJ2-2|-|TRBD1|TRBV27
TGTGCCAGCAGTAACGGACAGGGTAGGGAGCTGTTTTTT
CASSNGQGRELFF
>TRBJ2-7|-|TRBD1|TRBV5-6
TGTGCCAGCAGCAAGGACAGGGTCCACGAGCAGTACTTC
CASSKDRVHEQYF
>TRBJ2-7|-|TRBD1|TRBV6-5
TGTGCCAGCAGCCCCGGGACAGGGAAATACGAGCAGTACTTC
CASSPGTGKYEQYF
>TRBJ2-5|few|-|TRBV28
TGTGCCAGCAGTCCCCCCCCGGGTCGGGAAGAGACCCAGTACTTC
CASSPPPGREETQYF
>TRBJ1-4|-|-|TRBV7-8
TGTGCCAGCAGACATGGTTCGGACTTTGGTGAAAAACTGTTTTTT
CASRHGSDFGEKLFF
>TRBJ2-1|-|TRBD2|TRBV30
TGTGCCTGGCGGGAAAGCGGGGATCACTACAATGAGCAGTTCTTC
CAWRESGDHYNEQFF
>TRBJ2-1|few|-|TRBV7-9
TGTGCCAGCAGCACCGGACTCCGTGAGCAGTTCTTC
CASSTGLREQFF
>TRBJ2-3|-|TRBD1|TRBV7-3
TGTGCCAGCAGCTTTTGGACAGGGCGCCCAGATACGCAGTATTTT
CASSFWTGRPDTQYF
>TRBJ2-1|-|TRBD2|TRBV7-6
TGTGCCAGCAGCTTAGTTAGCGGGAGGGAAGATGAGCAGTTCTTC
CASSLVSGREDEQFF
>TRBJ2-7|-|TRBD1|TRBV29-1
TGCAGCGTTGGGACAGGGGTTTCCTACGAGCAGTACTTC
CSVGTGVSYEQYF
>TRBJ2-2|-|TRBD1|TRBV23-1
TGCGCCAGCAGTCAATACCCCGGGACAGGAGACACCGGGGAGCTGTTTTTT
CASSQYPGTGDTGELFF
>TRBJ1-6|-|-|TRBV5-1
TGCGCCAGCGCGCCCGGGGTAGGCAATTCACCCCTCCACTTT
CASAPGVGNSPLHF
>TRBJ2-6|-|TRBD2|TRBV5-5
TGTGCCAGCAGCTTGTGGCTAGCGGGGCTCTCTGGGGCCAACGTCCTGACTTTC
CASSLWLAGLSGANVLTF
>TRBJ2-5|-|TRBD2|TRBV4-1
TGCGCCAGCAGCCAAGAGTCTGAAGCTAGCGGGGGGGCGAGAGAGACCCAGTACTTC
CASSQESEASGGARETQYF